The 32 T cell receptor beta chains below were found in one sample sequenced in a study of T-cell reconstitution after alpha-beta-depleted transplantation in children. Unique molecular identifiers were incorporated into the prepared TCRbeta library. TCRdb reanalysed the PCR reads using MiXCR and keeps one entry per CDR3 protein. Of some 250,000 distinct CDR3 sequences in the sample, approximately 12% were seen once. The material was PBMCs from the stem cell graft donor, obtained from the stem cell graft. These receptors originate from a human donor who donated a stem cell graft to a child with acute lymphoblastic leukemia.

This clonotype was counted ten times or more. The V call is TRBV7-2, the J call TRBJ1-6, with TRBD1 matching 8 bases. From germline, CDR1 is SGHTA and CDR2 FQGNSA. The CDR3 has 15 amino acids. The V segment lost 4 bases and the J segment 8 bases; nucleotides outside the gene matches: 7. The CDR3 bases are TGTGCCAGCAGCTCCCAGGGGGCTGGGGATTCACCCCTCCACTTT. Protein: CASSSQGAGDSPLHF. Full variable domain (outside the CDR3, taken from reference TRBV7-2 and TRBJ1-6): GAGVSQSPSNKVTEKGKDVELRCDPISGHTALYWYRQSLGQGLEFLIYFQGNSAPDKSGLPSDRFSAERTGGSVSTLTIQRTQQEDSAVYLCASSSQGAGDSPLHFGNGTRLTVT.

Ten or more counts support this clonotype. The chain combines TRBV12-3 or TRBV12-4 with TRBJ2-1; TRBD2 matches 13 bases. The junction had 5 bases not matched to a gene; V was cut back by 4 bases and J by 8 bases. This CDR3 has 15 amino acids. The CDR3 is CASSYRTSGRDEQFF. CDR3 bases: TGTGCCAGCAGTTATAGGACTAGCGGGAGAGATGAGCAGTTCTTC.

This clonotype was detected many times. The chain joins TRBV9 to TRBJ2-4; D remains ambiguous. V was pared by 0 bases and J by 7 bases, with 8 bases between. CDR3 length: 13 amino acids. Germline values: CDR1 SGDLS, CDR2 YYNGEE. The DNA of the CDR3 is TGTGCCAGCAGCGTAGATGACCGGAACATTCAGTACTTC. Protein: CASSVDDRNIQYF.

This clonotype was counted ten times or more. This rearrangement joins TRBV29-1 to TRBJ2-1; D remains ambiguous. V lost 6 bases and J lost 0, with 15 bases in between. CDR1 is SQVTM and CDR2 is ANQGSEA in the germline V gene. This CDR3 region has 15 residues. CDR3 in DNA: TGCAGCGTCGGCCCCCATACTGGCTCCTACAATGAGCAGTTCTTC. Translating gives CSVGPHTGSYNEQFF.

The genes are TRBV5-6 and TRBJ1-6, with no clear D. The length of the CDR3 is 16 residues. V lost 4 bases and J 7 bases, leaving 18 bases between the germline ends. The germline V gene has CDR1 SGHDT and CDR2 YYEEEE. This CDR3 reads CASSHDTLTRNSPLHF. The CDR3 DNA reads TGTGCCAGCAGCCACGACACTCTCACGCGGAATTCACCCCTCCACTTT.

This clonotype appeared many times. This sequence joins TRBV14 and TRBJ2-1; 7 positions match TRBD2. Germline-derived CDR1 and CDR2 are SGHDN and FVKESK. Trimming at V came to 4 bases and at J to 4 bases, leaving 4 bases not matched to a gene. CDR3 length: 14 amino acids. CDR3 residues: CASSPSGVYNEQFF. For the CDR3, the DNA is TGTGCCAGCAGCCCTAGCGGAGTATACAATGAGCAGTTCTTC. The complete variable domain, with remaining parts taken from reference TRBV14 and TRBJ2-1, reads EAGVTQFPSHSVIEKGQTVTLRCDPISGHDNLYWYRRVMGKEIKFLLHFVKESKQDESGMPNNRFLAERTGGTYSTLKVQPAELEDSGVYFCASSPSGVYNEQFFGPGTRLTVL.

V and J are TRBV29-1 and TRBJ2-7; D tentatively fits TRBD1 or TRBD2 (6 bases each). Between the trimmed V and J ends, which lost 6 bases and 1 base, there was a span of 13 bases. In germline, CDR1 is SQVTM, CDR2 ANQGSEA. CDR3 length: 13 residues. CDR3 amino acids: CSVGSRGSYEQYF. The CDR3 bases are TGCAGCGTCGGGAGCAGGGGTTCCTACGAGCAGTACTTC.

The V gene is TRBV18, the J gene TRBJ2-1; D is ambiguous. Trimming shortened V by 3 bases and J by 5 bases, and 8 bases separated the two germline ends. The CDR3 covers 13 residues. The germline gives CDR1 KGHSH, CDR2 LQKENI. CDR3 in amino acids: CASSPDGDNEQFF. The CDR3 coding sequence is TGTGCCAGCTCACCCGACGGAGACAATGAGCAGTTCTTC.

Ten or more counts support this clonotype. As DNA, the CDR3 is TGCGCCAGCAGCCAAGATTTCGGGAGGGCCAATACGCAGTATTTT. This sequence encodes CASSQDFGRANTQYF. This chain joins TRBV4-1 and TRBJ2-3; the match to TRBD2 covers 8 bases. The CDR3 has 15 amino acids. Trimming took 0 bases from V and 7 from J; bases not matched to a gene: 6. CDR1 and CDR2 (germline): MGHRA, YSYEKL.

This clonotype showed up many times. The chain carries TRBV10-3 and TRBJ1-1; unclear D gene. Trimming removed 8 bases at V and 0 bases at J, with 13 bases between. The germline V gene encodes CDR1 ENHRY and CDR2 SYGVKD. This CDR3 region has 14 residues. This chain's CDR3 is CAIWAGVLNTEAFF. The CDR3 DNA sequence: TGTGCCATCTGGGCAGGAGTACTGAACACTGAAGCTTTCTTT.

This clonotype was counted many times. The genes are TRBV4-1 and TRBJ1-4; no clear D gene. The CDR3 consists of 16 residues. In germline, CDR1 is MGHRA, CDR2 YSYEKL. V was cut by 0 bases and J by 0 bases, with 8 bases left in between. CDR3: CASSQDRGATNEKLFF. The CDR3 coding sequence is TGCGCCAGCAGCCAAGATCGGGGTGCAACTAATGAAAAACTGTTTTTT.

This clonotype was detected many times. The genes are TRBV5-1 and TRBJ2-7, with TRBD2 matching over 7 bases. CDR3 length: 13 amino acids. The V segment lost 6 bases and the J segment 0 bases; nucleotides outside the gene matches: 3. Germline-derived CDR1 and CDR2 are SGHRS and YFSETQ. CDR3 sequence reads: CASKRESSYEQYF. In nucleotides, the CDR3 is TGCGCCAGCAAGCGGGAAAGCTCCTACGAGCAGTACTTC.

This chain links TRBV9 with TRBJ2-1; TRBD2 agrees at 8 bases. Germline CDR1 reads SGDLS; CDR2 reads YYNGEE. This CDR3 is built from 17 residues. V was pared by 3 bases and J by 6 bases, with 14 bases of the junction left unmatched. The DNA for the CDR3 is TGTGCCAGCAGCGAGGGATCCGGGACTAGAGGTACCAATGAGCAGTTCTTC. This encodes CASSEGSGTRGTNEQFF.

This clonotype was counted at least ten times. The rearrangement joins TRBV28 to TRBJ2-7; tentatively, D is TRBD1 (6 bases). This CDR3 region has 17 residues. The V and J ends lost 3 bases and 0 bases respectively, with 18 bases between them. Germline CDR1 and CDR2: MDHEN and SYDVKM. The CDR3 coding sequence is TGTGCCAGCAGTTTGATGAGGGTGGGACACCGCTCCTACGAGCAGTACTTC. Protein sequence: CASSLMRVGHRSYEQYF. The variable domain in full, with the rest retrieved from reference TRBV28 and TRBJ2-7, is DVKVTQSSRYLVKRTGEKVFLECVQDMDHENMFWYRQDPGLGLRLIYFSYDVKMKEKGDIPEGYSVSREKKERFSLILESASTNQTSMYLCASSLMRVGHRSYEQYFGPGTRLTVT.

This clonotype was detected many times. The CDR3 loop reads CASSLLPVASGNTIYF. In DNA form, the CDR3 reads TGTGCCAGCAGCTTATTGCCCGTTGCTTCTGGAAACACCATATATTTT. The chain has TRBV7-9 and TRBJ1-3; no firm D call. CDR3 length: 16 residues. Germline assignment: CDR1 SEHNR and CDR2 FQNEAQ (reference sequence). V was clipped by 2 bases and J by 1 base, with 12 bases between them.

The rearrangement links TRBV11-2 to TRBJ1-2, with D hard to call. The V end was cut by 3 bases, the J end by 7 bases, with 9 bases between. CDR1 is SGHAT, CDR2 FQNNGV, per germline. This CDR3 spans 12 amino acids. CDR3 DNA sequence: TGTGCCAGCAGCTTGTCCAGCTCTGGCTACACCTTC. Translating it yields CASSLSSSGYTF.

This clonotype has ten or more counts. The rearrangement joins TRBV27 to TRBJ1-6; D is unclear. Germline CDR1 and CDR2: MNHEY and SMNVEV (reference sequence). The CDR3 spans 13 residues. V gave up 8 bases and J gave up 8 bases, with 13 bases separating them. CDR3 bases: TGTGCCAGCGCTCTAGGAGCCGATTCACCCCTCCACTTT. Its protein product is CASALGADSPLHF.

At least ten counts were recorded for this clonotype. The rearrangement uses TRBV5-1 and TRBJ1-4; D is unclear. Trimming left V 5 bases short and J 8 bases short, with 19 bases between. The germline V gene has CDR1 SGHRS and CDR2 YFSETQ. The CDR3 loop spans 15 amino acids. The CDR3 DNA reads TGCGCCAGCAGTCCCCGCGGTCTCTCGAACGAAAAACTGTTTTTT. Translating it yields CASSPRGLSNEKLFF.

This chain uses TRBV4-2 with TRBJ2-3, with 13 bases matching TRBD2. V lost 4 bases to trimming and J lost 2 bases; unmatched junction nucleotides: 9. CDR3 size: 18 residues. Germline assignment: CDR1 LGHNA and CDR2 YNFKEQ. The CDR3 nucleotides read TGTGCCAGCAGCCCCGGACTAGCGGGGGCCCGACCCACAGATACGCAGTATTTT. Translation: CASSPGLAGARPTDTQYF.

This clonotype was observed at least ten times. The genes are TRBV28 and TRBJ2-7; a possible D gene is TRBD1 (6 bases). This CDR3 is 13 amino acids long. Trimming shortened V by 7 bases and J by 4 bases, and 14 bases separated the two germline ends. Germline loops: CDR1 MDHEN, CDR2 SYDVKM. The CDR3 spells CASTNTGHYEQYF. The CDR3 bases are TGTGCCAGCACCAACACAGGGCATTACGAGCAGTACTTC.

This clonotype showed up many times. This rearrangement joins TRBV28 to TRBJ2-2; 7 nucleotides agree with TRBD2. This CDR3 is 14 amino acids long. Germline-derived CDR1 and CDR2 are MDHEN and SYDVKM. V lost 6 bases, J lost 7 bases, and 8 bases stayed unmatched. CDR3 region: CASRDLAVGGELFF. DNA for the CDR3: TGTGCCAGCAGGGACCTAGCGGTGGGCGGGGAGCTGTTTTTT.

This clonotype was seen at least ten times. The chain joins TRBV5-1 to TRBJ1-1; no firm D call. Germline CDR1 reads SGHRS; CDR2 reads YFSETQ. This CDR3 contains 16 residues. The ends were cut back, 1 base at V and 0 bases at J, with 13 bases in the middle. In DNA form, the CDR3 reads TGCGCCAGCAGCTTGTCGCCGACAAGCATGAACACTGAAGCTTTCTTT. It codes for CASSLSPTSMNTEAFF.

The V and J genes are TRBV6-5 and TRBJ2-2, with 9 bases matching TRBD2. The trim removed 3 bases at V and 2 bases at J, leaving 19 bases unmatched. Germline V CDR1 and CDR2: MNHEY, SVGAGI. CDR3 length equals 21 residues. The CDR3 is CASSYGLAGISPLLNTGELFF. DNA of the CDR3: TGTGCCAGCAGTTATGGGCTAGCGGGAATCTCGCCTCTATTAAACACCGGGGAGCTGTTTTTT.

There are many counts of this clonotype. The chain links TRBV10-3 to TRBJ1-1, with D tentatively TRBD1 (6 bases). The V gene's germline CDR1 is ENHRY and CDR2 SYGVKD. Trimming removed 3 bases at V and 3 bases at J, with 17 bases between. This CDR3 comprises 16 residues. In DNA, the CDR3 is TGTGCCATCAGTGATGGGAAGGGGGGTCCCTACACTGAAGCTTTCTTT. Protein: CAISDGKGGPYTEAFF.

This clonotype was counted many times. The chain uses TRBV6-1 and TRBJ2-2; D perhaps matches TRBD2 (6 bases). The CDR3 contains 14 residues. The ends were cut back, 9 bases at V and 4 bases at J, with 15 bases in the middle. Germline lookup yields CDR1 MNHNS and CDR2 SASEGT. In nucleotides, the CDR3 is TGTGCCAGACGTCCGGGACTGCTCACCGGGGAGCTGTTTTTT. The encoded protein is CARRPGLLTGELFF.

This clonotype was picked up many times. The rearrangement uses TRBV6-5 and TRBJ2-5; either TRBD1 or TRBD2 may fit D (7 bases each). The CDR3 extends over 16 amino acids. The ends were cut back, 5 bases at V and 7 bases at J, with 23 bases in the middle. The germline gives CDR1 MNHEY, CDR2 SVGAGI. The DNA for the CDR3 is TGTGCCAGCAGTGCTCGAGTGGGAGACAGGGAGGGGACCCAGTACTTC. It encodes CASSARVGDREGTQYF.

This clonotype was seen repeatedly, ten times or more. The chain recombines TRBV7-2 with TRBJ1-2; D perhaps matches TRBD1 (6 bases). The CDR3 runs to 15 residues. Between the trimmed V and J ends, which lost 8 bases and 2 bases, there was a span of 18 bases. The germline gives CDR1 SGHTA, CDR2 FQGNSA. The CDR3 reads CASLPGGGLNYGYTF. The DNA of the CDR3 is TGTGCCAGCCTCCCTGGGGGGGGGCTAAACTATGGCTACACCTTC.

This CDR3 reads CASSEGGRPRTDTQYF. The CDR3 DNA reads as TGCGCCAGCAGTGAAGGCGGCAGACCCCGCACAGATACGCAGTATTTT. The rearrangement joins TRBV10-2 to TRBJ2-3; D remains unclear. CDR3 length: 16 amino acids. Deletions cut 3 bases from V and 1 base from J, with 14 bases between. CDR1 and CDR2 (germline): WSHSY, SAAADI.

This clonotype showed up many times. The rearrangement uses TRBV24-1 and TRBJ2-1; 7 bases map to TRBD1. The length of the CDR3 is 15 residues. Germline CDR1 is KGHDR and CDR2 is SFDVKD. Trimming took 9 bases from V and 6 from J; bases not matched to a gene: 13. The CDR3 DNA follows: TGTGCCACCTCCGCAGACAGGGCTGCGAGCAATGAGCAGTTCTTC. Protein product: CATSADRAASNEQFF.

This clonotype was recorded at least ten times. The CDR3 loop reads CATVFDRGLKPDNEQFF. CDR3 in DNA: TGTGCCACCGTGTTTGATAGAGGGCTAAAGCCAGACAATGAGCAGTTCTTC. The V and J genes are TRBV10-3 and TRBJ2-1, with a weak D call TRBD2 (5 bases). Trimming pared 10 bases from V and 5 bases from J, leaving 27 bases between. Germline V CDR1 and CDR2: ENHRY, SYGVKD. The CDR3 covers 17 residues.

This clonotype showed up many times. The rearrangement links TRBV6-1 to TRBJ1-4; 7 bases are a match to TRBD1. The CDR3 totals 14 residues. Germline-derived CDR1 and CDR2 are MNHNS and SASEGT. The V and J ends lost 6 bases and 0 bases, in that order; junction bases with no gene match: 1. This CDR3 is CASRQGPTNEKLFF. CDR3 in DNA: TGTGCCAGCAGACAGGGGCCAACTAATGAAAAACTGTTTTTT.

There are many counts of this clonotype. CDR3 sequence (DNA): TGTGCCAGCAGGGGGGGGGCGGGATCCCAAGAGACCCAGTACTTC. Translated: CASRGGAGSQETQYF. V gene TRBV5-6 combines with J gene TRBJ2-5; a possible D gene is TRBD2 (7 bases). Trimming took 5 bases from V and 1 from J, leaving 15 bases between them. The CDR3 is 15 residues long. From germline, CDR1 is SGHDT and CDR2 YYEEEE.